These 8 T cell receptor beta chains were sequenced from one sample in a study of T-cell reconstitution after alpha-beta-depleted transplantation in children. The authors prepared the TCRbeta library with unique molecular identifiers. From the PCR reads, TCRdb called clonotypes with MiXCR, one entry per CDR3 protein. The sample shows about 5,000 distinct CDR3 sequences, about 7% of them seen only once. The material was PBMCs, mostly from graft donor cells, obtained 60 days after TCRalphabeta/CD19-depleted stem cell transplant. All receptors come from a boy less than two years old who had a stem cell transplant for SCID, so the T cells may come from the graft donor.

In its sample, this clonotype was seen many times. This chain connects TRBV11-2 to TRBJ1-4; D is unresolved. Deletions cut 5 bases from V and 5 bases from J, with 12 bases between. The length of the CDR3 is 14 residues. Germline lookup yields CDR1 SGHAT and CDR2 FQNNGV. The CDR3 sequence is CASSPGQGNEKLFF. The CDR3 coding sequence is TGTGCCAGCAGCCCTGGGCAAGGGAATGAAAAACTGTTTTTT.

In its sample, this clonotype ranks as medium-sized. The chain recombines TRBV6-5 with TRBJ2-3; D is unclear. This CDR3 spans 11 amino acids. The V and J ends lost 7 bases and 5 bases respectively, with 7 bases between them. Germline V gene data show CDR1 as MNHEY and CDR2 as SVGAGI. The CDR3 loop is CASTDVDTQYF. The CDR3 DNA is TGTGCCAGCACCGACGTAGATACGCAGTATTTT.

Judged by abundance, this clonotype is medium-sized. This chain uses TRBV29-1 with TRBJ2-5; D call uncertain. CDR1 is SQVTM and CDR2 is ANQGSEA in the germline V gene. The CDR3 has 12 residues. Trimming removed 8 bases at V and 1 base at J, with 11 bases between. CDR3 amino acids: CSIRPFQETQYF. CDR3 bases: TGCAGCATCCGGCCCTTCCAAGAGACCCAGTACTTC.

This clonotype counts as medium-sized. The CDR3 is CSAGEDRGIGNTQYF. CDR3 nucleotide sequence: TGCAGTGCTGGGGAGGACAGGGGGATAGGGAATACGCAGTATTTT. The chain recombines TRBV20-1 with TRBJ2-3; 10 bases are shared with TRBD1. Germline V CDR1 and CDR2: DFQATT, SNEGSKA (reference sequence). V shed 5 bases, J shed 7 bases, and the junction held 12 bases outside the gene matches. CDR3 length equals 15 residues.

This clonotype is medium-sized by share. The CDR3 region is CAITKDSVYEQYF. The CDR3 DNA follows: TGTGCCATCACCAAGGACTCCGTCTACGAGCAGTACTTC. The chain joins TRBV10-3 to TRBJ2-7; D perhaps matches TRBD2 (5 bases). The V gene's germline CDR1 is ENHRY and CDR2 SYGVKD. CDR3 length equals 13 residues. V lost 7 bases, J lost 3 bases, and 13 bases lay in between.

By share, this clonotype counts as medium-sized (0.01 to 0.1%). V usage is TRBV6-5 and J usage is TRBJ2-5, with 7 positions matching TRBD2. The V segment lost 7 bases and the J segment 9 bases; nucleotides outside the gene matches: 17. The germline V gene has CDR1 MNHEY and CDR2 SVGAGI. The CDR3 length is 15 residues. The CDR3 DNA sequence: TGTGCCAGCAAACTAGCGCTCCGGGGTGGTTTGGCCCAGTACTTC. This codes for CASKLALRGGLAQYF.

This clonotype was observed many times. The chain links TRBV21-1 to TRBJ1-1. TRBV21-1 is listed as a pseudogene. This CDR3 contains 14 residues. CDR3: CASSNRWAGGKAFF. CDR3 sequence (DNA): TGTGCCAGCAGCAACCGCTGGGCGGGGGGCAAGGCTTTCTTT.

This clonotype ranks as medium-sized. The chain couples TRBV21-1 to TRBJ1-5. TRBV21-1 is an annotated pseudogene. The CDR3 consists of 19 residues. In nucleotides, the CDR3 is TGTGCCAGCAGCAAAGGGGAAACACCCGCAAATTATAGCAATCAGCCCCAGCATTTT. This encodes CASSKGETPANYSNQPQHF.